This is a list of T cell receptor beta chains from one sample in a study of T cell repertoires in cytomegalovirus infection. Their recognized antigens are unknown. TCRdb reprocessed the reads via MiXCR and lists one record per CDR3 protein. The sample shows approximately 990,000 distinct CDR3 sequences, 31% of them seen only once. The material sequenced was cultured CD8+ T cells from PBMCs, taken from culture after CMV antigen stimulation. These receptors were collected from a human donor in good health (CMV status not recorded). Some clones in this sample may be carry-over from other donors' samples. CDR3s include the opening cysteine and the closing phenylalanine or tryptophan. A D gene is named only where the DNA matches it firmly. The listing skips clone size in some rows; elsewhere it reads once, few, many or a size class.

size | J | D | length | V | CDR3 | DNA
few | TRBJ1-2 | . | 13 | TRBV7-6 | CASSQTGNRGYTF | TGTGCCAGCAGCCAAACAGGGAATAGGGGCTACACCTTC
. | TRBJ2-2 | TRBD2 | 17 | TRBV12-3/TRBV12-4 | CASSHRTSGVLHGELFF | TGTGCCAGCAGCCACCGTACTAGCGGGGTTCTGCACGGGGAGCTGTTTTTT
many | TRBJ1-5 | TRBD1 | 15 | TRBV7-2 | CASGTQGDGNQPQHF | TGTGCCAGCGGAACACAGGGGGACGGAAATCAGCCCCAGCATTTT
. | TRBJ2-5 | TRBD2 | 18 | TRBV7-8 | CASSLAYVAGAEGKTQYF | TGTGCCAGCAGCTTAGCGTATGTAGCGGGGGCCGAGGGAAAGACCCAGTACTTC
few | TRBJ1-1 | TRBD1 | 14 | TRBV6-2/TRBV6-3 | CASTIGTVYTEAFF | TGTGCCAGCACCATCGGGACAGTATACACTGAAGCTTTCTTT
few | TRBJ2-2 | . | 12 | TRBV28 | CASNRIDGELFF | TGTGCCAGCAACAGGATCGACGGGGAGCTGTTTTTT
many | TRBJ2-1 | TRBD2 | 17 | TRBV7-2 | CASSPGYTSGGAVGQFF | TGTGCCAGCAGCCCAGGGTATACTAGCGGGGGGGCAGTAGGGCAGTTCTTC
few | TRBJ1-4 | TRBD1 | 15 | TRBV12-3/TRBV12-4 | CASSWGTGTNEKLFF | TGTGCCAGCAGTTGGGGGACAGGCACTAATGAAAAACTGTTTTTT
. | TRBJ1-1 | . | 13 | TRBV9 | CVSSVGLNTEAFF | TGTGTCAGCAGCGTAGGTCTGAACACTGAAGCTTTCTTT
few | TRBJ1-1 | . | 11 | TRBV6-6 | CASMAYTEAFF | TGTGCCAGCATGGCTTACACTGAAGCTTTCTTT
. | TRBJ1-6 | . | 18 | TRBV4-3 | CASSQEGRTSAGLSPLHF | TGCGCCAGCAGCCAAGAAGGGAGAACCTCTGCCGGCCTTTCACCCCTCCACTTT
. | TRBJ2-3 | . | 16 | TRBV9 | CASSVVRLEGRDTQYF | TGTGCCAGCAGCGTAGTTAGACTAGAAGGAAGAGATACGCAGTATTTT
few | TRBJ2-3 | TRBD2 | 16 | TRBV27 | CASSLYVAGALDTQYF | TGTGCCAGCAGTTTATACGTAGCGGGGGCCCTAGATACGCAGTATTTT
. | TRBJ1-6 | TRBD1 | 15 | TRBV6-6 | CASSYSEGGGSPLHF | TGTGCCAGCAGTTACTCAGAAGGGGGCGGATCACCCCTCCACTTT
. | TRBJ1-5 | . | 18 | TRBV12-3/TRBV12-4 | CASSFSLLNRDSNQPQHF | TGTGCCAGCAGTTTTTCCCTCCTAAACCGGGATAGCAATCAGCCCCAGCATTTT
. | TRBJ1-1 | TRBD1 | 14 | TRBV7-6 | CASSWDREYTEAFF | TGTGCCAGCAGCTGGGACAGGGAGTACACTGAAGCTTTCTTT
many | TRBJ2-5 | TRBD2 | 17 | TRBV4-2 | CASSPRGTSGASETQYF | TGTGCCAGCAGCCCTAGAGGGACTAGCGGGGCCTCAGAGACCCAGTACTTC
few | TRBJ1-6 | TRBD1 | 17 | TRBV7-6 | CASSPAAFGTGFSPLHF | TGTGCCAGCAGCCCAGCCGCTTTCGGGACAGGATTTTCACCCCTCCACTTT
few | TRBJ2-5 | . | 13 | TRBV24-1 | CATSVPGAETQYF | TGTGCCACCAGTGTTCCGGGAGCGGAGACCCAGTACTTC
. | TRBJ1-1 | . | 15 | TRBV5-6 | CASSLGRALNTEAFF | TGTGCCAGCAGCTTGGGCAGAGCCTTGAACACTGAAGCTTTCTTT
. | TRBJ2-3 | TRBD2 | 20 | TRBV27 | CASSSEGGLAGGTSTDTQYF | TGTGCCAGCAGCTCTGAGGGGGGACTAGCGGGGGGCACTAGCACAGATACGCAGTATTTT
few | TRBJ2-4 | . | 17 | TRBV25-1 | CASSGYWGDGTKNIQYF | TGTGCCAGCAGTGGGTATTGGGGGGATGGTACCAAAAACATTCAGTACTTC
few | TRBJ1-5 | . | 11 | TRBV7-2 | CASSLGTEQHF | TGTGCCAGCAGCTTAGGGACAGAACAGCATTTT
. | TRBJ2-2 | . | 13 | TRBV28 | CASSPIVAGELFF | TGTGCCAGCAGTCCTATAGTTGCCGGGGAGCTGTTTTTT
. | TRBJ2-1 | TRBD2 | 14 | TRBV24-1 | CATGPLRGGNEQFF | TGTGCCACCGGGCCTCTGCGGGGGGGAAATGAGCAGTTCTTC
few | TRBJ2-1 | . | 15 | TRBV29-1 | CSVEIGGPPVDEQFF | TGCAGCGTTGAGATAGGTGGACCCCCGGTGGATGAGCAGTTCTTC
. | TRBJ2-1 | TRBD1 | 16 | TRBV6-2/TRBV6-3 | CASSYPIGGQGNEQFF | TGTGCCAGCAGTTACCCCATAGGGGGCCAGGGTAATGAGCAGTTCTTC
few | TRBJ1-4 | . | 17 | TRBV27 | CASSLTPPTPSSEKLFF | TGTGCCAGCAGTTTAACCCCACCTACTCCCTCGAGTGAAAAACTGTTTTTT
. | TRBJ1-1 | . | 11 | TRBV10-3 | CAIMAGPEAFF | TGTGCCATCATGGCAGGTCCTGAAGCTTTCTTT
few | TRBJ1-1 | . | 14 | TRBV10-3 | CAISPNGGSTEAFF | TGTGCCATCAGTCCCAATGGGGGGAGCACTGAAGCTTTCTTT
. | TRBJ2-3 | TRBD1 | 16 | TRBV4-1 | CASSQDQGQDTDTQYF | TGCGCCAGCAGCCAAGATCAAGGACAGGACACAGATACGCAGTATTTT
. | TRBJ1-6 | . | 12 | TRBV10-3 | CAISEGNSPLHF | TGTGCCATCAGTGAAGGGAATTCACCCCTCCACTTT
few | TRBJ2-5 | TRBD2 | 14 | TRBV27 | CASSLIVAGETQYF | TGTGCCAGCAGTCTAATAGTAGCGGGAGAGACCCAGTACTTC
. | TRBJ2-7 | . | 15 | TRBV7-2 | CASSARDTGFYEQYF | TGTGCCAGCAGCGCCCGTGACACGGGATTTTACGAGCAGTACTTC
. | TRBJ1-2 | TRBD1 | 16 | TRBV2 | CVSSEGMDRASYGYTF | TGTGTCAGCAGTGAAGGGATGGACAGGGCCAGCTATGGCTACACCTTC
. | TRBJ1-3 | TRBD1 | 17 | TRBV6-8 | CASSPPGQGIAGNTIYF | TGTGCCAGCAGTCCCCCCGGACAGGGGATCGCTGGAAACACCATATATTTT
few | TRBJ1-1 | . | 14 | TRBV6-2/TRBV6-3 | CASSYIGGNTEAFF | TGTGCCAGCAGTTATATCGGGGGCAACACTGAAGCTTTCTTT
many | TRBJ2-2 | TRBD2 | 16 | TRBV20-1 | CSARDRGGGDSGELFF | TGCAGTGCTAGAGATCGGGGGGGGGGGGACTCCGGGGAGCTGTTTTTT
few | TRBJ1-2 | TRBD1 | 14 | TRBV19 | CATSGTGDFFGYTF | TGTGCCACCTCCGGGACAGGGGATTTCTTTGGCTACACCTTC
. | TRBJ2-7 | . | 17 | TRBV5-1 | CASSPILIPGQGYEQYF | TGCGCCAGCAGCCCCATACTAATTCCGGGACAAGGGTACGAGCAGTACTTC
few | TRBJ2-1 | TRBD1 | 15 | TRBV12-3/TRBV12-4 | CASSLWDRVRDEQFF | TGTGCCAGCAGTTTATGGGACAGGGTAAGGGATGAGCAGTTCTTC
. | TRBJ1-5 | . | 15 | TRBV6-1 | CASGTVIYSNQPQHF | TGTGCCAGCGGGACCGTGATCTATAGCAATCAGCCCCAGCATTTT
many | TRBJ2-5 | . | 18 | TRBV7-6 | CASSPTGVVTRPQETQYF | TGTGCCAGCAGCCCTACAGGGGTGGTGACTAGGCCCCAAGAGACCCAGTACTTC
. | TRBJ2-1 | TRBD2 | 17 | TRBV7-6 | CASSPRTSGGLHNEQFF | TGTGCCAGCAGCCCTAGGACTAGCGGGGGGCTACACAATGAGCAGTTCTTC
many | TRBJ1-1 | . | 13 | TRBV6-5 | CASRLQGNTEAFF | TGTGCCAGCAGATTACAGGGGAACACTGAAGCTTTCTTT
. | TRBJ1-5 | . | 13 | TRBV19 | CASSSRGWEPQHF | TGTGCCAGTAGCTCGAGGGGGTGGGAGCCCCAGCATTTT
few | TRBJ2-1 | TRBD2 | 15 | TRBV7-3 | CASSLTGLAGDEQFF | TGTGCCAGCAGCTTAACGGGGTTAGCGGGCGATGAGCAGTTCTTC
few | TRBJ1-2 | TRBD1 | 13 | TRBV12-3/TRBV12-4 | CASSGRGFYGYTF | TGTGCCAGCAGTGGCAGGGGGTTTTATGGCTACACCTTC
many | TRBJ2-3 | TRBD2 | 19 | TRBV7-2 | CASSLPLRLAGGRADTQYF | TGTGCCAGCAGCTTGCCCCTTAGACTAGCGGGGGGGCGGGCAGATACGCAGTATTTT
many | TRBJ1-5 | . | 14 | TRBV7-2 | CASSLRVSNQPQHF | TGTGCCAGCAGCTTACGGGTTAGCAATCAGCCCCAGCATTTT
few | TRBJ2-1 | . | 14 | TRBV24-1 | CATSDFGFGSEQFF | TGTGCCACCAGTGATTTCGGGTTCGGTAGTGAGCAGTTCTTC
. | TRBJ2-1 | . | 14 | TRBV14 | CASSRPSWANEQFF | TGTGCCAGCAGCCGCCCTTCCTGGGCCAATGAGCAGTTCTTC
. | TRBJ2-1 | . | 12 | TRBV6-5 | CASSHGRGEQFF | TGTGCCAGCAGCCATGGCAGGGGTGAGCAGTTCTTC
. | TRBJ2-1 | . | 12 | TRBV12-3/TRBV12-4 | CASSGGRNEQFF | TGTGCCAGCAGCGGGGGGCGGAATGAGCAGTTCTTC
many | TRBJ1-6 | . | 18 | TRBV6-4 | CASSDQAVPGHYNSPLHF | TGTGCCAGCAGTGACCAAGCCGTGCCGGGCCACTATAATTCACCCCTCCACTTT
. | TRBJ1-5 | . | 15 | TRBV7-9 | CASSLEGGGAQPQHF | TGTGCCAGCAGCCTAGAGGGGGGGGGAGCTCAGCCCCAGCATTTT
few | TRBJ1-1 | . | 17 | TRBV6-5 | CASSYSDGWRSGTEAFF | TGTGCCAGCAGTTACTCGGATGGGTGGCGGTCGGGCACTGAAGCTTTCTTT